This paragraph covers one T cell receptor (beta chain) sequence. Antigen: not known. Germline and junction disagree at one end, which may indicate a read error. The data were obtained in a study of vaccination and CD4 T cells after COVID-19. About the study: Overlapping spike pools from SARS-CoV-2 and HCoV-NL63, HCoV-OC43 and HCoV-229E served as culture stimuli. Points from the study as a whole: Analysis of convalescent patients found that 304 of 307 vaccine-specific clones were spike mono-reactive.

This CDR3 contains 13 residues. Germline loops: CDR1 SGHTA, CDR2 FQGNSA. The study sequenced cultured CD4+ T cell DNA using the Oncomine TCR Beta short-read assay. TCRdb reprocessed the PCR reads via MiXCR and lists one record per CDR3 protein. The sample lists more than 15,000 distinct CDR3 sequences; approximately 56% were seen once. The time point is: late sampling 161 to 241 days after vaccination in a few convalescent patients. The sample's treatment: roughly nine-day PBMC culture with coronavirus spike peptide pools or control peptides (ViraFEST assay). With fresh IL-2 medium, half the medium was replaced on days 3 and 7. Negative selection purified CD4+ T cells after more than nine days of culture.

Material: CD4+ T cells from blood, cultured in vitro, obtained about 7 months after SARS-CoV-2 vaccination. This clonotype originated in a human donor who had recovered from COVID-19. The rearrangement links TRBV7-2 to TRBJ1-1; maybe TRBD1 (5 bases). CDR3 region: CASSFWTRTKAFF. The CDR3 DNA sequence: TGTGCCAGCAGCTTCTGGACACGCACTAAAGCTTTCTTT. The whole variable domain, filled in from reference TRBV7-2 and TRBJ1-1, reads GAGVSQSPSNKVTEKGKDVELRCDPISGHTALYWYRQSLGQGLEFLIYFQGNSAPDKSGLPSDRFSAERTGGSVSTLTIQRTQQEDSAVYLCASSFWTRTKAFFGQGTRLTVV.